Described below is a single TCR beta chain sequence and its context. Its target is not known. This sample was included in a study of cytomegalovirus exposure and HLA in healthy donors. Study at large: T cells numbering about 200 million yielded some 100 million unique TCR beta sequences in an earlier analysis. Findings and caveats of the study: Another analysis was done later, and it associated approximately 18,000 TCR beta sequences with HLA alleles at 0.05 false discovery rate. The authors considered a cluster of highly shared sequence variants likely to be a sequencing artifact. Most TCR sequences were seen very rarely across donors, but some public TCRs occurred in many.

60 Vbeta and 13 Jbeta primers were used in PCR. The method was immunoSEQ multiplex PCR; TCRdb's version includes in-frame clones alone and lacks a portion of them. The sample lists approximately 140,000 clones; approximately 85% were seen once. The germline gives CDR1 SGHTS, CDR2 YDEGEE. This CDR3 comprises 13 residues. The trim removed 4 bases at V and 10 bases at J, leaving 7 bases unmatched. Input material: PBMCs. The TCR was taken from a man aged 45 to 65 in good health and CMV-seropositive. J is TRBJ2-5 and V is TRBV5-8; TRBD1 aligns across 10 bases. This CDR3 reads CASSHRTGGDQYF. The CDR3 DNA sequence: TGTGCCAGCAGCCACAGGACAGGGGGGGACCAGTACTTC.